The 9 T cell receptor beta chains presented below share a single source sample, sequenced in a study of T-cell memory formation after mild COVID-19. Each CDR3 protein gets one entry after TCRdb re-called the 5' RACE reads with MiXCR. The data show 95,000 to 120,000 distinct CDR3 sequences, 20% to 25% seen once. The sample was PBMCs or a T cell subset sorted from them (not recorded which). These receptors were obtained from a man aged 18-30 years who had mild COVID-19 (a few samples of this study predate the infection). Cell type and time point are not known.

V gene TRBV7-3 combines with J gene TRBJ2-2, with 10 bases matching TRBD2. The germline V gene has CDR1 SGHTA and CDR2 FQGTGA. The CDR3 consists of 15 residues. The ends lost 6 bases at V and 1 base at J; junction bases unmatched: 2. CDR3 sequence reads: CASRPSGGNTGELFF. The DNA of the CDR3 is TGTGCCAGCAGGCCTAGCGGGGGGAACACCGGGGAGCTGTTTTTT.

This clonotype showed up just a few times. The chain employs TRBV11-2 and TRBJ2-6; tentative D call: TRBD1 (5 bases). This CDR3 is built from 18 residues. Germline assignment: CDR1 SGHAT and CDR2 FQNNGV. Trimming shortened V by 0 bases and J by 0 bases, and 12 bases separated the two germline ends. The CDR3 DNA is TGTGCCAGCAGCTTAGATCTTGGGGCTAACTCTGGGGCCAACGTCCTGACTTTC. It yields the protein CASSLDLGANSGANVLTF. The full variable domain, in which reference TRBV11-2 and TRBJ2-6 provide the parts outside the CDR3, is EAGVAQSPRYKIIEKRQSVAFWCNPISGHATLYWYQQILGQGPKLLIQFQNNGVVDDSQLPKDRFSAERLKGVDSTLKIQPAKLEDSAVYLCASSLDLGANSGANVLTFGAGSRLTVL.

V is TRBV24-1 and J is TRBJ2-1; no firm D call. Germline lookup yields CDR1 KGHDR and CDR2 SFDVKD. The CDR3 is made up of 13 amino acids. Trimming shortened V by 5 bases and J by 6 bases, and 10 bases separated the two germline ends. For the CDR3, the DNA is TGTGCCACCAGTGCGTTACAATCCAATGAGCAGTTCTTC. Translation gives CATSALQSNEQFF.

This clonotype was seen a few times. The V gene is TRBV6-6, the J gene TRBJ1-5, with D hard to call. The CDR3 runs 16 residues. The germline V gene has CDR1 MNHNY and CDR2 SVGAGI (reference sequence). Trimming pared 0 bases from V and 0 bases from J, leaving 9 bases between. In DNA, the CDR3 is TGTGCCAGCAGTTACTCTGAAGTTTATAGCAATCAGCCCCAGCATTTT. Its translation is CASSYSEVYSNQPQHF.

The table lists this clonotype with a few counts. V is TRBV27 and J is TRBJ2-1, with 8 bases aligning to TRBD2. The germline CDR1 and CDR2 sequences are MNHEY and SMNVEV (reference sequence). The junction had 10 bases not matched to a gene; V was cut back by 6 bases and J by 0 bases. The CDR3 spans 17 residues. The CDR3 DNA is TGTGCCAGCAGAGCCGGTAGCGGGGCCCTCTCCTACAATGAGCAGTTCTTC. It codes for CASRAGSGALSYNEQFF.

The V gene is TRBV28, the J gene TRBJ2-7; D is perhaps TRBD2 (5 bases). Trimming pared 3 bases from V and 6 bases from J, leaving 9 bases between. CDR1 and CDR2 (germline): MDHEN, SYDVKM. The CDR3 loop spans 12 amino acids. DNA for the CDR3: TGTGCCAGCAGTTTCCAAGGAGGCGAGCAGTACGTC. This gives the protein CASSFQGGEQYV.

The chain has TRBV20-1 and TRBJ1-1; D call uncertain. CDR1 and CDR2 from the germline V gene are DFQATT and SNEGSKA (reference sequence). The CDR3 length is 13 residues. Trimming pared 5 bases from V and 6 bases from J, leaving 16 bases between. The CDR3, as DNA: TGCAGTGCTTCCTGGACGGAAATATCTGAAGCTTTCTTT. Its protein is CSASWTEISEAFF.

This clonotype was counted between two and nine times. The V gene is TRBV6-5, the J gene TRBJ2-5; 8 bases match TRBD1. V shed 2 bases and J 5 bases; nucleotides not matched to a gene: 7. In germline, CDR1 is MNHEY, CDR2 SVGAGI. The CDR3 runs 15 residues. In DNA form, the CDR3 reads TGTGCCAGCAGTTACCGTATCGACAGGGGCGAGACCCAGTACTTC. Protein product: CASSYRIDRGETQYF.

This clonotype was picked up a small number of times. This chain uses TRBV6-6 with TRBJ2-2, with 8 bases matching TRBD2. CDR3 size: 16 residues. In germline, CDR1 is MNHNY, CDR2 SVGAGI (reference sequence). V shed 6 bases, J shed 5 bases, and the junction held 11 bases outside the gene matches. The CDR3 bases are TGTGCCAGCAGGCCCTTTACGGGGGGGCCAACCGGGGAGCTGTTTTTT. It codes for CASRPFTGGPTGELFF.